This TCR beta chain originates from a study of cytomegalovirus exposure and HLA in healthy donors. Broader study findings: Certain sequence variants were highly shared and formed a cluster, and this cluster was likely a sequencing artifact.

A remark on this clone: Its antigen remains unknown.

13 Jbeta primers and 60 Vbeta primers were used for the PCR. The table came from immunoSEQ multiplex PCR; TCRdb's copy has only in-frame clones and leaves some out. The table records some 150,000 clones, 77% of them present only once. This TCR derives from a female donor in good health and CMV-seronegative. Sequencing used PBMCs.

CDR3 loop: CATSRDSGSSYEQYF. The CDR3 nucleotides read TGTGCCACCAGCAGAGATAGTGGTAGCTCCTACGAGCAGTACTTC. The V gene is TRBV15, the J gene TRBJ2-7, with unresolved D. The CDR3 extends over 15 amino acids. From germline, CDR1 is LNHNV and CDR2 YYDKDF (reference sequence). With 0 bases removed from V and 0 bases from J, the gap between germline ends came to 9 bases.